The rows below give T cell receptor beta chains drawn from one sample of a study of T cell changes during pregnancy in multiple sclerosis. Sequencing used immunoSEQ multiplex PCR; TCRdb keeps in-frame clones, though not all of them. In the table there are approximately 74,000 clones, about 85% of which are singletons. The sequencing used peripheral blood, collected before pregnancy. The origin of the receptors is a female donor with multiple sclerosis, enrolled in a pregnancy study. The CDR3 runs from the conserved cysteine through the conserved F or W. D genes are given only for firm matches. Not every row has a clone size; where given, it reads once, few, many or a size class.

TRBD1 TRBJ2-3 NA TRBV30 CAWDRGSTDTQYF TGTGCCTGGGACAGGGGAAGCACAGATACGCAGTATTTT
NA TRBJ2-3 NA TRBV12-5 CASGLATDTQYF TGTGCTAGTGGTTTGGCAACAGATACGCAGTATTTT
NA TRBJ2-7 NA TRBV5-1 CASSLSSQASYEQYF TGCGCCAGCAGCTTATCGTCACAGGCCTCCTACGAGCAGTACTTC
TRBD2 TRBJ2-5 NA TRBV9 CASSVEAGRGETQYF TGTGCCAGCAGCGTAGAGGCGGGGAGGGGAGAGACCCAGTACTTC
NA TRBJ1-1 NA TRBV5-1 CASSLLTENTEAFF TGCGCCAGCAGCTTGTTGACAGAGAACACTGAAGCTTTCTTT
TRBD2 TRBJ2-1 NA TRBV27 CASSLLAGDPYNEQFF TGTGCCAGCAGCCTACTAGCGGGAGACCCCTACAATGAGCAGTTCTTC
NA TRBJ1-2 NA TRBV6-5 CASSYSIQGWGYTF TGTGCCAGCAGTTACTCGATACAGGGCTGGGGCTACACCTTC
NA TRBJ2-7 NA TRBV5-1 CASSFGQSEQYF TGCGCCAGCAGCTTTGGACAGTCCGAGCAGTACTTC
TRBD2 TRBJ2-3 NA TRBV19 CASSIWREAQYF TGTGCCAGTAGTATATGGCGGGAGGCGCAGTATTTT
NA TRBJ2-7 NA TRBV4-1 CASSQDIKSSYEQYF TGCGCCAGCAGCCAAGATATCAAGAGCTCCTACGAGCAGTACTTC
NA TRBJ1-6 NA TRBV9 CASSVDGQGNSPLHF TGTGCCAGCAGCGTAGATGGTCAGGGAAATTCACCCCTCCACTTT
TRBD1 TRBJ2-5 NA TRBV7-7 CASSVGTGYQETQYF TGTGCCAGCAGCGTGGGGACAGGCTATCAAGAGACCCAGTACTTC
TRBD2 TRBJ2-1 NA TRBV6-4 CASAKAGDGSYNEQFF TGTGCCAGCGCTAAAGCGGGGGATGGCTCCTACAATGAGCAGTTCTTC
TRBD2 TRBJ2-1 NA TRBV4-3 CASSQDAGGLGNEQFF TGCGCCAGCAGCCAAGATGCGGGGGGGCTCGGCAATGAGCAGTTCTTC
TRBD2 TRBJ2-1 NA TRBV4-2 CASSQGSGSSDEQFF TGTGCCAGCAGCCAAGGTAGCGGGAGTAGCGATGAGCAGTTCTTC
TRBD2 TRBJ2-7 NA TRBV5-6 CASKRAGGPREQYF TGTGCCAGCAAACGGGCGGGAGGGCCCAGGGAGCAGTACTTC
TRBD1 TRBJ2-2 few TRBV9 CASSGDREDGELFF TGTGCCAGCAGCGGGGACAGGGAGGACGGGGAGCTGTTTTTT
TRBD2 TRBJ2-5 once TRBV30 CAWRVAGPQETQYF TGTGCCTGGAGGGTAGCGGGGCCACAAGAGACCCAGTACTTC
TRBD1 TRBJ1-6 few TRBV27 CASSDRDYSPLHF TGTGCCAGCAGCGACAGGGACTATTCACCCCTCCACTTT
NA TRBJ1-4 once TRBV9 CASSVYPEGEKLFF TGTGCCAGCAGCGTATACCCGGAGGGTGAAAAACTGTTTTTT
NA TRBJ1-2 NA TRBV11-2 CASSLAFRGHNYGYTF TGTGCCAGCAGCCTCGCGTTCAGGGGACACAACTATGGCTACACCTTC
TRBD1 TRBJ1-2 once TRBV2 CARQGAKGYTF TGTGCCAGGCAGGGGGCGAAAGGCTACACCTTC